These T cell receptor beta chains were read from a single sample in a study of Ad26.COV2.S vaccination and SARS-CoV-2 variants. The data were produced by immunoSEQ multiplex PCR, yet TCRdb's version contains in-frame clones alone and is incomplete. The sample consists of about 410,000 clones, approximately 91% of them appearing once. Source: peripheral blood, taken in a trial of Ad26.COV2.S vaccine versus placebo. These receptors all come from a person between 18 and 59 years old who received the Ad26.COV2.S COVID-19 vaccine or a placebo. Both conserved end residues are part of each CDR3. D genes are given only for firm matches. Not all rows give a size; the values are once, few, many and, for expanded clones, a class.

V,size,J,D,DNA,CDR3
TRBV6-5,NA,TRBJ2-5,NA,TGTGCCAGCAGTTCCCCGGAGACCCAGTACTTC,CASSSPETQYF
TRBV14,NA,TRBJ1-1,NA,TGTGCCAGCAGCCAAGCAACAGTGCACACTGAAGCTTTCTTT,CASSQATVHTEAFF
TRBV4-2,NA,TRBJ1-1,NA,TGTGCCAGCAGCCAACAGGGCGTCGTCACTGAAGCTTTCTTT,CASSQQGVVTEAFF
TRBV4-1,NA,TRBJ1-4,NA,TGCGCCAGCAGCCAAGTCGATCGGGGCACGCAGTGGGAAAAACTGTTTTTT,CASSQVDRGTQWEKLFF
TRBV27,NA,TRBJ2-5,NA,TGTGCCAGCATGGAAGTGCTTTCGGCGGTTGAGACCCAGTACTTC,CASMEVLSAVETQYF
TRBV6-1,NA,TRBJ2-2,NA,TGTGCCAGCAGTGAAGTCAGGACAGAAGCCGGGGAGCTGTTTTTT,CASSEVRTEAGELFF
TRBV18,NA,TRBJ1-2,NA,TGTGCCAGCTCACCACCGGGAGGATTCCTCTATGGCTACACCTTC,CASSPPGGFLYGYTF
TRBV3-1/TRBV3-2,NA,TRBJ2-2,NA,TGTGCCAGCAGCCAAGTTCCCCCCTCGATGCCTCTGGAGGAGCTGTTTTTT,CASSQVPPSMPLEELFF
TRBV6-2/TRBV6-3,NA,TRBJ1-5,NA,TGTGCCAGCAGCCGGGATTGGAATCAGCCCCAGCATTTT,CASSRDWNQPQHF
TRBV5-1,NA,TRBJ2-7,NA,TGCGCCAGCAGCTTGGAATTGACAGGCTCCTACGAGCAGTACTTC,CASSLELTGSYEQYF
TRBV7-2,NA,TRBJ2-3,NA,TGTGCCAGCAGCTTAGGGCTGTACACAGATACGCAGTATTTT,CASSLGLYTDTQYF
TRBV4-1,NA,TRBJ1-6,NA,TGCGCCAGCAGCCATACCTCTCTAGTACGGAATAATTCACCCCTCCACTTT,CASSHTSLVRNNSPLHF
TRBV7-9,once,TRBJ2-1,NA,TGTGCCAGCAGCTTACTCTCCGCCAATGAGCAGTTCTTC,CASSLLSANEQFF
TRBV13,NA,TRBJ1-1,NA,TGTGCCAGCACTCCCCCGGGGGCGCTGAACACTGAAGCTTTCTTT,CASTPPGALNTEAFF
TRBV5-8,NA,TRBJ2-7,TRBD2,TGTGCCAGCAGCAACTTGGGACTAGCGGGTTTTTACGAGCAGTACTTC,CASSNLGLAGFYEQYF
TRBV5-1,NA,TRBJ2-5,TRBD2,TGCGCCAGCAGCTTAGGTGGGGCGGGAGGTGAGACCCAGTACTTC,CASSLGGAGGETQYF
TRBV29-1,NA,TRBJ1-5,TRBD1,TGCAGCGTTACCGGGACAGGAGGCAATCAGCCCCAGCATTTT,CSVTGTGGNQPQHF
TRBV3-1/TRBV3-2,NA,TRBJ2-5,TRBD2,TGTGCCAGCAGCCATGGGGACCTCCTAGCGGGGGGGCTTGAGACCCAGTACTTC,CASSHGDLLAGGLETQYF
TRBV18,few,TRBJ1-2,NA,TGTGCCAGCTCACCATGGGAAGACTATGGCTACACCTTC,CASSPWEDYGYTF
TRBV4-1,NA,TRBJ2-7,NA,TGCGCCAGCAGCCAACCCCCTCTCGGGGGCCCAACCTACGAGCAGTACTTC,CASSQPPLGGPTYEQYF
TRBV18,NA,TRBJ2-3,TRBD2,TGTGCCAGCTCACCACGGGTCAAGATAGCGGGAGGGACGGATACGCAGTATTTT,CASSPRVKIAGGTDTQYF
TRBV3-1/TRBV3-2,NA,TRBJ1-4,NA,TGTGCCAGCAGCCAAGATGGGCAAGCAACTAATGAAAAACTGTTTTTT,CASSQDGQATNEKLFF